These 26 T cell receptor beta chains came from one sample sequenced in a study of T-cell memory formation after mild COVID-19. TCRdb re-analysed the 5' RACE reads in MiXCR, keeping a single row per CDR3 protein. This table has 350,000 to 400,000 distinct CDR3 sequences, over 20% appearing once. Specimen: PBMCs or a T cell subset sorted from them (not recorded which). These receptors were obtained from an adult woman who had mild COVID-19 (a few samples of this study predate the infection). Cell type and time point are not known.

The CDR3 DNA follows: TGCGCCAGCAGCCCGACTCTGGCCCTTCCCAATCAGCCCCAGCATTTT. Translation gives CASSPTLALPNQPQHF. The chain links TRBV5-1 to TRBJ1-5, with D uncertain. Looked up from germline, CDR1 is SGHRS and CDR2 is YFSETQ. V was trimmed by 4 bases and J by 3 bases, leaving 17 bases between them. There are 16 residues in the CDR3.

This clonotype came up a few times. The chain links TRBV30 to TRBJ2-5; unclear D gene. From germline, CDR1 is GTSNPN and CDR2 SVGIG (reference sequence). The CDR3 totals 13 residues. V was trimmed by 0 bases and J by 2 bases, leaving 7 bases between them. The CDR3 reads CAWSVGWQETQYF. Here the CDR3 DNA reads TGTGCCTGGAGTGTAGGCTGGCAAGAGACCCAGTACTTC.

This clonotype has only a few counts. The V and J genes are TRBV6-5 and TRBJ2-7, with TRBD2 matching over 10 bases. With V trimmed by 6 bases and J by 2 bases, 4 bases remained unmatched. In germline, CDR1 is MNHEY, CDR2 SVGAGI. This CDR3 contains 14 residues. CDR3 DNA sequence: TGTGCCAGCAGACGTAGCGGGGGGACCTACGAGCAGTACTTC. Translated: CASRRSGGTYEQYF.

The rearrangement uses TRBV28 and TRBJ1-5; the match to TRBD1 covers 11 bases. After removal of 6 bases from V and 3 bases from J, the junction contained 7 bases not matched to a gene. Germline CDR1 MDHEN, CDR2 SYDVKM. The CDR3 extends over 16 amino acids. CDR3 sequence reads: CASRIAGQGANQPQHF. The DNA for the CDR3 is TGTGCCAGCAGAATAGCCGGACAGGGGGCCAATCAGCCCCAGCATTTT.

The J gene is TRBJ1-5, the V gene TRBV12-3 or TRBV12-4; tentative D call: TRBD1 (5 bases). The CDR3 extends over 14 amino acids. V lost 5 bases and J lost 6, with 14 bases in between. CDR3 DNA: TGTGCCAGCAGTAACAGGCGGGGTGTTCAGCCCCAGCATTTT. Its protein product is CASSNRRGVQPQHF.

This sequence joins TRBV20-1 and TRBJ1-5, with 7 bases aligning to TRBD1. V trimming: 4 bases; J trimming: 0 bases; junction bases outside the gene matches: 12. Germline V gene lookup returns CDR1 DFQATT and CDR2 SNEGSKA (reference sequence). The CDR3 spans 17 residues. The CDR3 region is CSATLPGTAYSNQPQHF. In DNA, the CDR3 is TGCAGTGCTACTCTCCCCGGGACAGCTTATAGCAATCAGCCCCAGCATTTT.

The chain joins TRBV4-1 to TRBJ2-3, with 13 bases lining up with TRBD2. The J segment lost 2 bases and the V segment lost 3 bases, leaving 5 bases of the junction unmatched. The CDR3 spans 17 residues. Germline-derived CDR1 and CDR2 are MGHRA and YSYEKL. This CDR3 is CASSQWTSGGFTDTQYF. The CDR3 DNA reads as TGCGCCAGCAGCCAGTGGACTAGCGGGGGATTCACAGATACGCAGTATTTT.

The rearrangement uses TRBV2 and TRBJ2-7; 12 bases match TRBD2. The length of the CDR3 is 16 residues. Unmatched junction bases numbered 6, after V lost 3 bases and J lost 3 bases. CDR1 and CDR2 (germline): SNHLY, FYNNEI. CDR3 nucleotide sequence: TGTGCCAGCAGTGAGACTAGCGGGAGAAGTGGCTACGAGCAGTACTTC. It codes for CASSETSGRSGYEQYF.

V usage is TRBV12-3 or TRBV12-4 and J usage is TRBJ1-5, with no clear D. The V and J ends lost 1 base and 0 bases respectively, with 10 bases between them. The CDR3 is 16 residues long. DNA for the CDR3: TGTGCCAGCAGTTTAGACCCCCTGGGTAGCAATCAGCCCCAGCATTTT. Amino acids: CASSLDPLGSNQPQHF.

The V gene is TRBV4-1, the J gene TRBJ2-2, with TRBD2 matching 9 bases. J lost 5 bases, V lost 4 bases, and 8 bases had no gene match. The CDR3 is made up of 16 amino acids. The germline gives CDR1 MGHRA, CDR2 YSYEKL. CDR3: CASSPAGGLSTGELFF. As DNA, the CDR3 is TGCGCCAGCAGCCCGGCGGGGGGGCTAAGTACCGGGGAGCTGTTTTTT.

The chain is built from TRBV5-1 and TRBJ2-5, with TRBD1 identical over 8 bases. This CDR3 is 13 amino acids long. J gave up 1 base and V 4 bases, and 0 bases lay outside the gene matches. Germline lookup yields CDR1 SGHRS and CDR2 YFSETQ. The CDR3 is CASSGQGQETQYF. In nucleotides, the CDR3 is TGCGCCAGCAGCGGACAGGGCCAAGAGACCCAGTACTTC.

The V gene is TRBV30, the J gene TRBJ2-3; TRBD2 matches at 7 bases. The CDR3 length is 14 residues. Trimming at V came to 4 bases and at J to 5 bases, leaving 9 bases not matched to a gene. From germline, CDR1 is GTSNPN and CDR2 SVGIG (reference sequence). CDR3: CAWNRGGSGDTQYF. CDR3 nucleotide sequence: TGTGCCTGGAACCGCGGCGGGAGTGGAGATACGCAGTATTTT.

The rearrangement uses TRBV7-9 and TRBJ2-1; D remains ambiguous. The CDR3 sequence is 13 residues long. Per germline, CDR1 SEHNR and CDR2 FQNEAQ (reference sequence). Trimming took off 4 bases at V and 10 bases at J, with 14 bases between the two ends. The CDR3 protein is CASSSEARKEQFF. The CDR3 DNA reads TGTGCCAGCAGCTCAGAAGCCAGAAAGGAGCAGTTCTTC.

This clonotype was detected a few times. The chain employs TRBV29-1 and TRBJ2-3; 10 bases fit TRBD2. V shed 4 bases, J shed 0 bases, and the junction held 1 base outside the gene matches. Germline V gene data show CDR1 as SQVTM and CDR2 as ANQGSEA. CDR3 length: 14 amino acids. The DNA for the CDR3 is TGCAGCGTTGGACTAGCGGGTAGCACAGATACGCAGTATTTT. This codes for CSVGLAGSTDTQYF.

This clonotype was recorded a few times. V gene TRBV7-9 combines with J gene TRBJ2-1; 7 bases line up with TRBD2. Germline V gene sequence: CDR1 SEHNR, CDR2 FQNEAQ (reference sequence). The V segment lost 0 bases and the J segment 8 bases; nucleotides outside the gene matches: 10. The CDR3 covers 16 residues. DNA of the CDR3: TGTGCCAGCAGCTTAGCCATGAGACTAGCCGCACATGAGCAGTTCTTC. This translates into CASSLAMRLAAHEQFF.

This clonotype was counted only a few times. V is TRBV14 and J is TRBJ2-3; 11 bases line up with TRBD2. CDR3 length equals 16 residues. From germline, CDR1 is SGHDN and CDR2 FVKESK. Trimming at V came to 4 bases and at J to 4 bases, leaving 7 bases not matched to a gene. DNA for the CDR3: TGTGCCAGCAGCCCGGGACTAGCGGCGAGAGCAGATACGCAGTATTTT. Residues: CASSPGLAARADTQYF.

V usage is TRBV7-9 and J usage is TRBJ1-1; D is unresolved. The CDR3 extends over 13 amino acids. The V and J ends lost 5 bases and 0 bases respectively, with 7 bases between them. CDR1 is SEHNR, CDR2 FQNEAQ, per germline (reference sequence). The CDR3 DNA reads TGTGCCAGCAGCCCTGCCATGAACACTGAAGCTTTCTTT. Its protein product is CASSPAMNTEAFF.

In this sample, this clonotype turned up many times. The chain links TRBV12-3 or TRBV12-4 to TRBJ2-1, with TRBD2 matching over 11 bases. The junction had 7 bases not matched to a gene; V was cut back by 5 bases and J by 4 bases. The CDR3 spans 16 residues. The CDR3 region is CASSGLAGGLYNEQFF. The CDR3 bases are TGTGCCAGCAGTGGGCTAGCGGGGGGCTTATACAATGAGCAGTTCTTC.

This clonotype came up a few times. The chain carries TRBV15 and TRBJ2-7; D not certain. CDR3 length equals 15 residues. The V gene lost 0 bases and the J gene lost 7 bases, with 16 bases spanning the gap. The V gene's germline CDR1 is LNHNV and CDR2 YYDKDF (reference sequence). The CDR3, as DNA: TGTGCCACCAGCAGAGATTTGAGTCCCACTGGGGAGCAGTACTTC. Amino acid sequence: CATSRDLSPTGEQYF.

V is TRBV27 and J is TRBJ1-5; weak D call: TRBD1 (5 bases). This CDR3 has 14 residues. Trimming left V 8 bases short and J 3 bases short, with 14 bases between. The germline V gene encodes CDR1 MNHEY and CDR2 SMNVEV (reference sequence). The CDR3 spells CASAHSGLNQPQHF. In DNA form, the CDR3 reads TGTGCCAGCGCACATTCAGGGCTCAATCAGCCCCAGCATTTT.

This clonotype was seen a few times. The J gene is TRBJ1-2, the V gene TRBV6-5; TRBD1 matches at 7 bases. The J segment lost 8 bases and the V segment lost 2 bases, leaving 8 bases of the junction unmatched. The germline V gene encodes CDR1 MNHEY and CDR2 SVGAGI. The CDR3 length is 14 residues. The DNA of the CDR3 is TGTGCCAGCAGTTACATGCGACAGGGTGAGGGCTACACCTTC. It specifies CASSYMRQGEGYTF.

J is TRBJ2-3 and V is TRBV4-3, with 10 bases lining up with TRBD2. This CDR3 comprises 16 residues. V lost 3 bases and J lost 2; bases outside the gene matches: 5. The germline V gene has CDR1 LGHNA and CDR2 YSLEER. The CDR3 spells CASSHSTSGTTDTQYF. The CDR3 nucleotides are TGCGCCAGCAGCCACAGCACTAGCGGGACCACAGATACGCAGTATTTT.

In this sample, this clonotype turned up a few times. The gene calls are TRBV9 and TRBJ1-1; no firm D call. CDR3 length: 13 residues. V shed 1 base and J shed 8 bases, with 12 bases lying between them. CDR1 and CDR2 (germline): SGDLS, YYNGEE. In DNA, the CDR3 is TGTGCCAGCAGCGTAAGGTACAGTTCGGAAGCTTTCTTT. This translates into CASSVRYSSEAFF.

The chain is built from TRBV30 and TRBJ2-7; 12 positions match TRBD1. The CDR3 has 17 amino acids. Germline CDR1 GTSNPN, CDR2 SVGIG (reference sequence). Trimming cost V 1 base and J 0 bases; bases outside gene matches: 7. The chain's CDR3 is CAWSAGTGGLSSYEQYF. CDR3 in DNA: TGTGCCTGGAGTGCCGGGACAGGGGGCCTGAGCTCCTACGAGCAGTACTTC. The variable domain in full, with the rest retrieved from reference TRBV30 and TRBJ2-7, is SQTIHQWPATLVQPVGSPLSLECTVEGTSNPNLYWYRQAAGRGLQLLFYSVGIGQISSEVPQNLSASRPQDRQFILSSKKLLLSDSGFYLCAWSAGTGGLSSYEQYFGPGTRLTVT.

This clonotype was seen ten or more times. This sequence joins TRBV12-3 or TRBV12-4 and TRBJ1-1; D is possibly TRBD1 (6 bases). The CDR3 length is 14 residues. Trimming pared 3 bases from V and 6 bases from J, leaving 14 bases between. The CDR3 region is CASSFGQRGAEAFF. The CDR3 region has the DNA TGTGCCAGCAGTTTCGGACAGCGGGGCGCTGAAGCTTTCTTT.

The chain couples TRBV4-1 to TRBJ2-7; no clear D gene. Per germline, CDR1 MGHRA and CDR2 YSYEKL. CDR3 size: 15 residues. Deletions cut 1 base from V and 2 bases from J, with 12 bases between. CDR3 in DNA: TGCGCCAGCAGCCAAGGGCGGAACCAGGCCTACGAGCAGTACTTC. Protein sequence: CASSQGRNQAYEQYF.